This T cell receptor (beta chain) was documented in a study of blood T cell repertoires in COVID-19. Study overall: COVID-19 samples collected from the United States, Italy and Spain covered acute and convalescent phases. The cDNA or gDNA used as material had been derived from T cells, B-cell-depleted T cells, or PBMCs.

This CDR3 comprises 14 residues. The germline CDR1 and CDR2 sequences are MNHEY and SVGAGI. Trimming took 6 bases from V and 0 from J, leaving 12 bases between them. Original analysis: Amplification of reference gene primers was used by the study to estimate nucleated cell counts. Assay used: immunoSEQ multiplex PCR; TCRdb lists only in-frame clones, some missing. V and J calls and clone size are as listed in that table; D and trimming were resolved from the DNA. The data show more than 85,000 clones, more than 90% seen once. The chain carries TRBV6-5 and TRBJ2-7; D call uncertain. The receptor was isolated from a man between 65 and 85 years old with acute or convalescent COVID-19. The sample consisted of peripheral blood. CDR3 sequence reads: CASSPDMSSYEQYF. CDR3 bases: TGTGCCAGCAGCCCAGACATGAGCTCCTACGAGCAGTACTTC.